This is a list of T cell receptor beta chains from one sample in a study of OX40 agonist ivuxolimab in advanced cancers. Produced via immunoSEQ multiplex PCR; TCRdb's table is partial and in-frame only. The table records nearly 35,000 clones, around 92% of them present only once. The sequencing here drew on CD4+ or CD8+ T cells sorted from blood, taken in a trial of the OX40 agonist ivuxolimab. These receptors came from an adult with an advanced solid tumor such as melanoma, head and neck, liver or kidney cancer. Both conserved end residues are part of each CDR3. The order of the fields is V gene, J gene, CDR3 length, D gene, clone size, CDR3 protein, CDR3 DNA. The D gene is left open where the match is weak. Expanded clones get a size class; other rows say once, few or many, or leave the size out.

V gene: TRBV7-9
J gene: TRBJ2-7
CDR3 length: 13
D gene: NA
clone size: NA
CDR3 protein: CASSLGTTEWQYF
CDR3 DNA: TGTGCCAGCAGCTTAGGGACGACAGAGTGGCAGTACTTC

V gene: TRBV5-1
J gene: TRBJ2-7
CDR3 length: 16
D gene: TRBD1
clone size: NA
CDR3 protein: CASHNPGQGSSYEQYF
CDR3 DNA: TGCGCCAGCCACAACCCGGGACAGGGTAGCTCCTACGAGCAGTACTTC

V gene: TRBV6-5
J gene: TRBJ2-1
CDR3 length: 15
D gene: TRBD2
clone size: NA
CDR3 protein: CASSRLAGGPYEQFF
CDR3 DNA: TGTGCCAGCAGCCGTCTAGCGGGAGGGCCATACGAGCAGTTCTTC

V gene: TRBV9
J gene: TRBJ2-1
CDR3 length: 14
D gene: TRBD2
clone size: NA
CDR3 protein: CASSRTSGYNEQFF
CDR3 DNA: TGTGCCAGCAGCCGGACTAGCGGTTACAATGAGCAGTTCTTC

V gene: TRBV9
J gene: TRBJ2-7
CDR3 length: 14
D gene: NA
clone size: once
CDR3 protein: CASSPWDGGDEQYF
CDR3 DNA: TGTGCCAGCAGCCCTTGGGATGGGGGCGACGAGCAGTACTTC

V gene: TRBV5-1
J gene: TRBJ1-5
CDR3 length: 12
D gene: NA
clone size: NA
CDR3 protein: CASRGDNQPQHF
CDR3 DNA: TGCGCCAGCAGGGGAGACAATCAGCCCCAGCATTTT

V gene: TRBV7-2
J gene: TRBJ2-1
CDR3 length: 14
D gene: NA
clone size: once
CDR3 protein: CASSPRDGYNEQFF
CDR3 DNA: TGTGCCAGCAGCCCCCGGGACGGCTACAATGAGCAGTTCTTC

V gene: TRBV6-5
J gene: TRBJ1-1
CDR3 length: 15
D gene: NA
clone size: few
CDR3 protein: CASSYDSALNTEAFF
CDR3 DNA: TGTGCCAGCAGTTACGACTCAGCTTTGAACACTGAAGCTTTCTTT

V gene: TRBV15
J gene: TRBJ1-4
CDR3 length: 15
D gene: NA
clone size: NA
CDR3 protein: CATSTPRSGEEKLFF
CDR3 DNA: TGTGCCACCAGCACCCCGCGGAGTGGGGAGGAAAAACTGTTTTTT

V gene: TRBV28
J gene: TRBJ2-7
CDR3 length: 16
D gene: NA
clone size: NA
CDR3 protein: CASTTGNRWGPYEQYF
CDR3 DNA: TGTGCCAGCACTACAGGCAACCGTTGGGGCCCCTACGAGCAGTACTTC

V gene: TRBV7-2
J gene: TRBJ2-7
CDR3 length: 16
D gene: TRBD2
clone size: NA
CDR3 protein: CASSLGGAGAGLEQYF
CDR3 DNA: TGTGCCAGCAGCTTAGGTGGGGCGGGAGCGGGTCTGGAGCAGTACTTC

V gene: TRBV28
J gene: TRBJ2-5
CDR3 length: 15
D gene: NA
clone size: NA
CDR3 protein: CASSQSGAVGETQYF
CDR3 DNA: TGTGCCAGCAGTCAAAGCGGAGCCGTGGGGGAGACCCAGTACTTC

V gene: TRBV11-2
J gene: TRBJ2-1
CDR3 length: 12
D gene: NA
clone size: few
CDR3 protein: CASSSGANEQFF
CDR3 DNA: TGTGCCAGCAGCTCAGGGGCCAATGAGCAGTTCTTC

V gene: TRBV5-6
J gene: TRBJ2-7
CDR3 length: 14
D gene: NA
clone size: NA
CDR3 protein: CASSWTGPTYEQYF
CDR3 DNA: TGTGCCAGCAGTTGGACGGGACCTACCTACGAGCAGTACTTC

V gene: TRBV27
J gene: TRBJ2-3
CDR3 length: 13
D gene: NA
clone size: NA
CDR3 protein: CASSLVLGDTQYF
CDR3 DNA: TGTGCCAGCAGTTTGGTTCTAGGAGATACGCAGTATTTT

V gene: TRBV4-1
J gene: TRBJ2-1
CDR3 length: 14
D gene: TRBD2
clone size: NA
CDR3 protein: CASSQVGGLAGQFF
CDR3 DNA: TGCGCCAGCAGCCAAGTTGGGGGACTAGCGGGGCAGTTCTTC

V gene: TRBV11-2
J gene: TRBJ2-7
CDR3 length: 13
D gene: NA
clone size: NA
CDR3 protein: CASSSGLLYEQYF
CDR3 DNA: TGTGCCAGCAGCTCCGGACTGCTATACGAGCAGTACTTC

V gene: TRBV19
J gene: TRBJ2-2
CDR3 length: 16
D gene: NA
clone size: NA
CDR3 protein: CASSIDPDPSTGELFF
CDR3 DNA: TGTGCCAGTAGTATAGATCCCGATCCGAGCACCGGGGAGCTGTTTTTT

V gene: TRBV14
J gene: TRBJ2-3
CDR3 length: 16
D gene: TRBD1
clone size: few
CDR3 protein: CASSLWDRGSTDTQYF
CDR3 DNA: TGTGCCAGCAGCCTTTGGGACAGGGGTAGCACAGATACGCAGTATTTT

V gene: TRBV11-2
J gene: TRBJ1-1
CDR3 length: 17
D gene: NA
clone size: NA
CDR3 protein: CASSLGNGGIMNTEAFF
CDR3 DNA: TGTGCCAGCAGCTTAGGGAACGGGGGGATCATGAACACTGAAGCTTTCTTT

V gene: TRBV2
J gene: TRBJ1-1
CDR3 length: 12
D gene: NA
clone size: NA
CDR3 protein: CASSVGRIEAFF
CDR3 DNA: TGTGCCAGCAGTGTCGGCCGGATTGAAGCTTTCTTT

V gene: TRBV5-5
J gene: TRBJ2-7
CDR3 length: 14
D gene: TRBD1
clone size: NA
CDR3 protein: CASSLRQGSYEQYF
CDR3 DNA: TGTGCCAGCAGCTTGCGACAGGGATCCTACGAGCAGTACTTC

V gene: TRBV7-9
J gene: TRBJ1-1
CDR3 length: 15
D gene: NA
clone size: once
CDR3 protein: CASSLALGQNTEAFF
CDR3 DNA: TGTGCCAGCAGCTTAGCCTTGGGGCAGAACACTGAAGCTTTCTTT

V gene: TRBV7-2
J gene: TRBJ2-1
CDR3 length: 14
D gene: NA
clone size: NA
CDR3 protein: CASSLVVAVNEQFF
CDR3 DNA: TGTGCCAGCAGCTTAGTAGTGGCGGTAAATGAGCAGTTCTTC

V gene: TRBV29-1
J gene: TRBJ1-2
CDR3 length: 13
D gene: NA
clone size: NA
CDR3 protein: CSVEGEVDYGYTF
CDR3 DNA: TGCAGCGTTGAAGGGGAGGTGGACTATGGCTACACCTTC

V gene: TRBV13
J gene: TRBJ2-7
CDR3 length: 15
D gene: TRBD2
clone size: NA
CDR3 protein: CASSLASGSSYEQYF
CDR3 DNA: TGTGCCAGCAGCTTAGCTAGCGGGAGTTCTTACGAGCAGTACTTC

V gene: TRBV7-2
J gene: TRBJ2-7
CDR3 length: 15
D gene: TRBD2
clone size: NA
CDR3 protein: CASSPGLAGSYEQYF
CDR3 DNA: TGTGCCAGCAGCCCCGGACTAGCGGGAAGCTACGAGCAGTACTTC

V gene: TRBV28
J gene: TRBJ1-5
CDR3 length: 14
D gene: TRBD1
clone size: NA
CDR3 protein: CASSFQTGGQPQHF
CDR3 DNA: TGTGCCAGCAGTTTCCAGACAGGGGGTCAGCCCCAGCATTTT

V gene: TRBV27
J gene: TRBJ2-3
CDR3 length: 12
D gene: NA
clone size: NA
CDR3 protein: CASTGSADTQYF
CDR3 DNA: TGTGCCAGCACTGGGAGCGCGGATACGCAGTATTTT

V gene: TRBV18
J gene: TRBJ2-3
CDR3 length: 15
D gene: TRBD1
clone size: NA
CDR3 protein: CASSSTGVQTDTQYF
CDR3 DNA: TGTGCCAGCTCTTCTACAGGGGTTCAAACAGATACGCAGTATTTT

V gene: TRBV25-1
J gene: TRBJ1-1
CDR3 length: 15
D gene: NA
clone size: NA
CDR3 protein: CASSESARMNTEAFF
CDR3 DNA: TGTGCCAGCAGTGAATCGGCTAGGATGAACACTGAAGCTTTCTTT

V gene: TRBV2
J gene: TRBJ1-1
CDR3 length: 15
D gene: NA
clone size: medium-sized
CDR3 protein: CASSDSRGRNTEAFF
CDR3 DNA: TGTGCCAGCAGTGATAGCCGGGGAAGGAACACTGAAGCTTTCTTT

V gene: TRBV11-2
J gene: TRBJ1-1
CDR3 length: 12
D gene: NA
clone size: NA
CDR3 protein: CASSLTAGEAFF
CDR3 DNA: TGTGCCAGCAGCTTAACTGCGGGTGAAGCTTTCTTT

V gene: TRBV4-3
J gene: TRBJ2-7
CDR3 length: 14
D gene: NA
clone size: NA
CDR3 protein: CASSQDKWDYEQYF
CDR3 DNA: TGCGCCAGCAGCCAAGATAAGTGGGATTACGAGCAGTACTTC

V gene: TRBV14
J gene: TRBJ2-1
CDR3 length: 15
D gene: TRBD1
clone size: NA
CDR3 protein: CASSLSGQGYNEQFF
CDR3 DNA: TGTGCCAGCTCCCTATCAGGACAGGGCTACAATGAGCAGTTCTTC

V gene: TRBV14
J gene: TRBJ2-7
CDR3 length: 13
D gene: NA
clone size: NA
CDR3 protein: CASSQGGVYEQYF
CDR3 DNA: TGTGCCAGCAGCCAAGGGGGGGTCTACGAGCAGTACTTC

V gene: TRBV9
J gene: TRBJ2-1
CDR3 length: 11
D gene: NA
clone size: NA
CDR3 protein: CASRGSGEQFF
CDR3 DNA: TGTGCCAGCAGAGGTTCAGGGGAGCAGTTCTTC

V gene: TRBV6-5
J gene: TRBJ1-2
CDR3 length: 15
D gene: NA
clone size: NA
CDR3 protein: CASSSRDKWRGGYTF
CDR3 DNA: TGTGCCAGCAGTTCTCGGGACAAGTGGAGAGGGGGCTACACCTTC

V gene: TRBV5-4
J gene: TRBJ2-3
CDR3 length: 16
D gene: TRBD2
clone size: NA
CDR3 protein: CASRLSGLDDTDTQYF
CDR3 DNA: TGTGCCAGCAGATTATCCGGACTAGACGACACAGATACGCAGTATTTT

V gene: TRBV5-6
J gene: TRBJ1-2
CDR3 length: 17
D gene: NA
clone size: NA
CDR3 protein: CASSLGAGPTLNYGYTF
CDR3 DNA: TGTGCCAGCAGCTTAGGCGCAGGGCCCACTCTCAACTATGGCTACACCTTC

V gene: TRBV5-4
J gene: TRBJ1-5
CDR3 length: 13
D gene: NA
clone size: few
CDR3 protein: CASSSNRNQPQHF
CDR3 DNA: TGTGCCAGCAGCTCGAACAGGAATCAGCCCCAGCATTTT

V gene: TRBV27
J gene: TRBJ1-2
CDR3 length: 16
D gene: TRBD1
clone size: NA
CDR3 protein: CASSLSPRGQVYGYTF
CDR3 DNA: TGTGCCAGCAGTTTATCGCCCAGGGGGCAGGTCTATGGCTACACCTTC

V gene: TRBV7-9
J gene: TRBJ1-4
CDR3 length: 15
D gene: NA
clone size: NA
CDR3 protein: CASSDLSAGREKLFF
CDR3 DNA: TGTGCCAGCAGCGATCTGTCCGCGGGGCGGGAAAAACTGTTTTTT

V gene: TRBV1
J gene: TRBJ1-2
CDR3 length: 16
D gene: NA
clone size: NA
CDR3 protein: CTSSLRRLCETYGYTF
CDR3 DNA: TGCACCAGCAGTCTAAGGCGTTTGTGCGAGACCTATGGCTACACCTTC

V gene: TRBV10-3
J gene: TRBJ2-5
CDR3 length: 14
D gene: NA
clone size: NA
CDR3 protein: CAISEIGLQETQYF
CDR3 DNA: TGTGCCATCAGTGAGATCGGCTTACAAGAGACCCAGTACTTC

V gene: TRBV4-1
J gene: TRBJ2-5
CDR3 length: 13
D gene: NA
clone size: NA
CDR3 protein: CASSPKSPETQYF
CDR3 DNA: TGCGCCAGCAGCCCGAAGTCCCCAGAGACCCAGTACTTC

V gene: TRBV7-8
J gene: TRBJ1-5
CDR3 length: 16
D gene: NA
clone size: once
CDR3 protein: CASSSEPTDYNQPQHF
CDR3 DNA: TGTGCCAGCAGCTCAGAGCCGACAGACTACAATCAGCCCCAGCATTTT

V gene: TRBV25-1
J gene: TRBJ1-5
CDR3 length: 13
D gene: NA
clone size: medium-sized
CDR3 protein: CASIGRPNQPQHF
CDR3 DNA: TGTGCCAGCATAGGGAGACCCAATCAGCCCCAGCATTTT

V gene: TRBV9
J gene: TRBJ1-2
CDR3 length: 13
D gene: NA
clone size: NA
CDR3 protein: CASAPRGRDGYTF
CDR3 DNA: TGTGCCAGTGCGCCTCGGGGGCGAGATGGCTACACCTTC

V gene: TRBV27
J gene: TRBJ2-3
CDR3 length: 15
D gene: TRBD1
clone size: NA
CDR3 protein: CASSRDRGLTDTQYF
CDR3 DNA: TGTGCCAGCAGTAGAGACAGGGGGCTGACAGATACGCAGTATTTT

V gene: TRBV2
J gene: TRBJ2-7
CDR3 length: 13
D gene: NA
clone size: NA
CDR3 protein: CASDPGGRSEQYF
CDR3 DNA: TGTGCCAGCGATCCAGGAGGTAGGAGCGAGCAGTACTTC

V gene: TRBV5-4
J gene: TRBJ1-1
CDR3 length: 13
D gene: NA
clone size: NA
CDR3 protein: CASRFRGNTEAFF
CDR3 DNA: TGTGCCAGCAGGTTTCGAGGGAACACTGAAGCTTTCTTT

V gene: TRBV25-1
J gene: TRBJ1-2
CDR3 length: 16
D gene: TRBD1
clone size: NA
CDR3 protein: CATQGQVFSTDYGYTF
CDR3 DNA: TGTGCCACCCAGGGACAGGTTTTTTCGACCGACTATGGCTACACCTTC

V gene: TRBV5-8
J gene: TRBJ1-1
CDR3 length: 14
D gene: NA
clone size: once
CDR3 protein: CASSFLTGNTEAFF
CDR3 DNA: TGTGCCAGCAGCTTTTTGACAGGGAACACTGAAGCTTTCTTT

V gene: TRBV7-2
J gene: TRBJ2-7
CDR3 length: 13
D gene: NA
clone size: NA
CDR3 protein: CASSLGLVYEQYF
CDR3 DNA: TGTGCCAGCAGCTTAGGGCTGGTCTACGAGCAGTACTTC

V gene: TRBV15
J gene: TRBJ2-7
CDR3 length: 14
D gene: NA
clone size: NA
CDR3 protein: CATSRERGGSEQYF
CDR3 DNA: TGTGCCACCAGCAGAGAGAGAGGGGGGTCCGAGCAGTACTTC

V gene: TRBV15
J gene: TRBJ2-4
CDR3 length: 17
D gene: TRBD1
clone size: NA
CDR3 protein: CATSGQGAILAKNIQYF
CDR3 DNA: TGTGCCACCAGCGGACAGGGGGCGATCCTAGCCAAAAACATTCAGTACTTC

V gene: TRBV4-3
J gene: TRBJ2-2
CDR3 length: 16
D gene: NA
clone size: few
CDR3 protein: CASSLQVGPNTGELFF
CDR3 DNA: TGCGCCAGCAGCCTCCAGGTGGGACCGAACACCGGGGAGCTGTTTTTT

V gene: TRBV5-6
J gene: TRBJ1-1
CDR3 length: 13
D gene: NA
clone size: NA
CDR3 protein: CASSLLENTEAFF
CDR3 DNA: TGTGCCAGCAGCTTGTTAGAAAACACTGAAGCTTTCTTT

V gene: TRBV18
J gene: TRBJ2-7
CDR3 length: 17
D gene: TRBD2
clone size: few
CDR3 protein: CASLDSLGIAGMNEQYF
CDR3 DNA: TGTGCCAGCTTAGATTCTCTAGGAATAGCGGGAATGAACGAGCAGTACTTC